The 26 T cell receptor beta chains reported below all come from one sample, sequenced in a study of blood T cell repertoires in COVID-19. Here immunoSEQ multiplex PCR was the method, and the copy in TCRdb shows in-frame clones only, minus some. The sample carries fewer than 200,000 clones, 70% to 85% recorded once. The sample comprised peripheral blood. These receptors came from a human donor in a cohort sampled during active COVID-19.

The gene calls are TRBV5-1 and TRBJ2-1; D is undetermined. Germline V CDR1 and CDR2: SGHRS, YFSETQ. The CDR3 length is 13 residues. V was clipped by 0 bases and J by 8 bases, with 9 bases between them. CDR3 residues: CASSLESSDEQFF. The DNA of the CDR3 is TGCGCCAGCAGCTTGGAATCGAGCGATGAGCAGTTCTTC.

The chain links TRBV19 to TRBJ1-5; a possible D gene is TRBD1 (5 bases). The germline CDR1 and CDR2 sequences are LNHDA and SQIVND (reference sequence). The CDR3 covers 13 residues. V lost 4 bases and J 5 bases, leaving 9 bases between the germline ends. The DNA of the CDR3 is TGTGCCAGTAGTACCGCAGGGTATCAGCCCCAGCATTTT. Its protein is CASSTAGYQPQHF.

The gene calls are TRBV6-5 and TRBJ1-1; no clear D gene. Trimming left V 4 bases short and J 1 base short, with 7 bases between. Per germline, CDR1 MNHEY and CDR2 SVGAGI. CDR3 size: 13 residues. CDR3 in amino acids: CASSFRKNTEAFF. CDR3 coding DNA: TGTGCCAGCAGTTTTAGAAAGAACACTGAAGCTTTCTTT.

The genes are TRBV6-5 and TRBJ2-7; no clear D gene. Germline CDR1 and CDR2: MNHEY and SVGAGI. This CDR3 contains 14 residues. The V and J ends lost 3 bases and 3 bases respectively, with 12 bases between them. CDR3 in DNA: TGTGCCAGCAGTTATCGTCAGGCCCACTACGAGCAGTACTTC. Its protein product is CASSYRQAHYEQYF.

The rearrangement joins TRBV5-4 to TRBJ2-1, with 9 bases lining up with TRBD2. The germline V gene has CDR1 SGHNT and CDR2 YYREEE (reference sequence). The CDR3 spans 15 residues. V lost 1 base and J lost 10; bases outside the gene matches: 9. CDR3 sequence (DNA): TGTGCCAGCAGCTTGATGCGGGGGGGCTTATGGGAGCAGTTCTTC. It translates to CASSLMRGGLWEQFF.

This clone showed up just once. DNA for the CDR3: TGTGCCAGCAGCGCTGGTAGCGGGGGGGCGCATACGCAGTATTTT. It specifies CASSAGSGGAHTQYF. V gene TRBV7-3 combines with J gene TRBJ2-3; the match to TRBD2 covers 11 bases. The V gene end was trimmed by 5 bases and the J gene end by 7 bases; junction bases not matched to a gene: 8. This CDR3 is built from 15 residues. In germline, CDR1 is SGHTA, CDR2 FQGTGA.

The J gene is TRBJ1-2, the V gene TRBV4-1; maybe TRBD1 (6 bases). V was trimmed by 2 bases and J by 8 bases, leaving 15 bases between them. The CDR3 covers 14 residues. Germline assignment: CDR1 MGHRA and CDR2 YSYEKL. In nucleotides, the CDR3 is TGCGCCAGCAGCCAACACACAGGGATCTTCGGCTACACCTTC. This translates into CASSQHTGIFGYTF.

This clone has just one count. CDR3 in amino acids: CASSTHSLGQETQYF. The CDR3 DNA follows: TGTGCCAGCAGCACCCACTCCCTCGGGCAAGAGACCCAGTACTTC. This rearrangement joins TRBV3-1 (or the pseudogene TRBV3-2) to TRBJ2-5; no firm D call. The CDR3 runs 15 residues. V was cut by 5 bases and J by 2 bases, with 15 bases left in between. Germline V gives CDR1 LGHDT, CDR2 YNNKEL (reference sequence).

J is TRBJ1-4 and V is TRBV13, with 9 bases matching TRBD1. Germline V gives CDR1 PRHDT, CDR2 FYEKMQ (reference sequence). With 5 bases clipped from V and 7 bases from J, the junction kept 5 bases outside the gene matches. The CDR3 loop spans 14 amino acids. The CDR3 loop is CASSNRGLFEKLFF. CDR3 in DNA: TGTGCCAGCAGCAACAGGGGGCTGTTTGAAAAACTGTTTTTT. The variable domain in full, completed from reference TRBV13 and TRBJ1-4, reads AAGVIQSPRHLIKEKRETATLKCYPIPRHDTVYWYQQGPGQDPQFLISFYEKMQSDKGSIPDRFSAQQFSDYHSELNMSSLELGDSALYFCASSNRGLFEKLFFGSGTQLSVL.

The chain carries TRBV5-6 and TRBJ2-3; D may be TRBD1 (5 bases). The ends were cut back, 0 bases at V and 3 bases at J, with 11 bases in the middle. This CDR3 comprises 15 residues. CDR1 is SGHDT, CDR2 YYEEEE, per germline. In DNA form, the CDR3 reads TGTGCCAGCAGCTTGGTCAGGGTGAGGACAGATACGCAGTATTTT. This translates into CASSLVRVRTDTQYF.

The chain recombines TRBV27 with TRBJ2-2, with no clear D. The length of the CDR3 is 16 residues. Deletions cut 7 bases from V and 0 bases from J, with 15 bases between. CDR1 and CDR2 from the germline V gene are MNHEY and SMNVEV (reference sequence). The CDR3 DNA follows: TGTGCCAGCACCACCTCGAGGCCCGCGAACACCGGGGAGCTGTTTTTT. Amino acids: CASTTSRPANTGELFF.

CDR3 nucleotides: TGTGCCAGCAGCTTAGTAACTTACCCCTACGAGCAGTACTTC. Its translation: CASSLVTYPYEQYF. The rearrangement joins TRBV7-9 to TRBJ2-7; D gene ambiguous. Germline values: CDR1 SEHNR, CDR2 FQNEAQ (reference sequence). The CDR3 spans 14 residues. V lost 1 base to trimming and J lost 2 bases, with 9 bases between them.

This sequence joins TRBV5-1 and TRBJ1-1; D remains unclear. The CDR3 covers 15 residues. Trimming shortened V by 1 base and J by 3 bases, and 13 bases separated the two germline ends. Germline V lookup: CDR1 SGHRS, CDR2 YFSETQ. The CDR3 sequence: CASSLLGRQDTEAFF. The CDR3 DNA follows: TGCGCCAGCAGCTTGTTGGGCAGGCAGGACACTGAAGCTTTCTTT.

This sequence joins TRBV5-6 and TRBJ1-6, with 10 bases that match TRBD1. Germline values: CDR1 SGHDT, CDR2 YYEEEE. CDR3 size: 15 residues. Germline trimming cut 4 bases from V and 10 bases from J; bases unmatched to any gene: 8. The DNA of the CDR3 is TGTGCCAGCAGCCGCGGGACAGGGGTCTACTCACCCCTCCACTTT. It is translated as CASSRGTGVYSPLHF. Looking up the rest from reference TRBV5-6 and TRBJ1-6 gives the full variable domain: DAGVTQSPTHLIKTRGQQVTLRCSPKSGHDTVSWYQQALGQGPQFIFQYYEEEERQRGNFPDRFSGHQFPNYSSELNVNALLLGDSALYLCASSRGTGVYSPLHFGNGTRLTVT.

The CDR3 nucleotides read TGTGCCAGCAGCTTGACCGGGAGGAACTCACCCCTCCACTTT. Protein product: CASSLTGRNSPLHF. The rearrangement joins TRBV7-3 to TRBJ1-6; D ambiguous. CDR3 length equals 14 residues. The V end was cut by 3 bases, the J end by 10 bases, with 13 bases between. Germline V gives CDR1 SGHTA, CDR2 FQGTGA.

The chain is built from TRBV19 and TRBJ1-1; D is perhaps TRBD1 (6 bases). Germline CDR1 and CDR2: LNHDA and SQIVND (reference sequence). Trimming cost V 3 bases and J 5 bases, with 16 bases left between them. This CDR3 region has 15 residues. DNA of the CDR3: TGTGCCAGTAGTATCTCCCCTGCGGGGGCGACTGAAGCTTTCTTT. It translates to CASSISPAGATEAFF.

The CDR3 nucleotides read TGTGCCAGCAGCCAATGGACAGGCTTTGAAGCTTTCTTT. This encodes CASSQWTGFEAFF. The chain has TRBV4-2 and TRBJ1-1; 7 bases map to TRBD1. Germline V CDR1 and CDR2: LGHNA, YNFKEQ. The CDR3 extends over 13 amino acids. The junction had 4 bases not matched to a gene; V was cut back by 2 bases and J by 7 bases.

This chain connects TRBV18 to TRBJ2-7; D is possibly TRBD2 (7 bases). V lost 4 bases and J lost 4, with 26 bases in between. This CDR3 comprises 18 residues. Germline V gene sequence: CDR1 KGHSH, CDR2 LQKENI. The CDR3 reads CASSLTEGFVGGLYEQYF. CDR3 in DNA: TGTGCCAGCTCACTGACCGAAGGTTTTGTGGGGGGGCTGTACGAGCAGTACTTC.

The chain couples TRBV7-3 to TRBJ1-1, with 8 bases fitting TRBD1. The V segment lost 1 base and the J segment 4 bases; nucleotides outside the gene matches: 2. The V gene's germline CDR1 is SGHTA and CDR2 FQGTGA. The CDR3 sequence is 14 residues long. The chain's CDR3 is CASSLNRGSTEAFF. The DNA of the CDR3 is TGTGCCAGCAGCTTAAACAGGGGGAGCACTGAAGCTTTCTTT. The variable domain in full, completed from reference TRBV7-3 and TRBJ1-1, reads GAGVSQTPSNKVTEKGKYVELRCDPISGHTALYWYRQSLGQGPEFLIYFQGTGAADDSGLPNDRFFAVRPEGSVSTLKIQRTERGDSAVYLCASSLNRGSTEAFFGQGTRLTVV.

This rearrangement joins TRBV2 to TRBJ1-2; 8 positions match TRBD1. CDR1 SNHLY and CDR2 FYNNEI come from the germline V gene. The CDR3 totals 14 residues. J gave up 1 base and V 3 bases, and 1 base lay outside the gene matches. Here the CDR3 reads CASSEDRDNYGYTF. The CDR3 bases are TGTGCCAGCAGTGAGGACAGGGATAACTATGGCTACACCTTC.

Only one count was recorded for this clone. V is TRBV24-1 and J is TRBJ2-5, with D hard to call. The CDR3 is 12 amino acids. Trimming pared 4 bases from V and 7 bases from J, leaving 9 bases between. Looked up from germline, CDR1 is KGHDR and CDR2 is SFDVKD. CDR3 sequence: CATSDLTGTQYF. CDR3 sequence (DNA): TGTGCCACCAGTGACCTAACGGGGACCCAGTACTTC.

The chain recombines TRBV7-6 with TRBJ2-3; 10 nucleotides agree with TRBD1. CDR1 and CDR2 from the germline V gene are SGHVS and FNYEAQ. The CDR3 loop spans 17 amino acids. The V segment lost 5 bases and the J segment 4 bases; nucleotides outside the gene matches: 12. This CDR3 is CASSTLPGQGDADTQYF. Written as DNA, the CDR3 is TGTGCCAGCAGCACCTTACCTGGACAGGGGGATGCAGATACGCAGTATTTT. The variable domain in full, completed from reference TRBV7-6 and TRBJ2-3, reads GAGVSQSPRYKVTKRGQDVALRCDPISGHVSLYWYRQALGQGPEFLTYFNYEAQQDKSGLPNDRFSAERPEGSISTLTIQRTEQRDSAMYRCASSTLPGQGDADTQYFGPGTRLTVL.

V usage is TRBV6-1 and J usage is TRBJ2-7, with 10 bases matching TRBD1. The CDR3 spans 16 residues. V lost 1 base, J lost 3 bases, and 6 bases stayed unmatched. Per the germline V gene, CDR1 is MNHNS and CDR2 is SASEGT. The CDR3 DNA sequence: TGTGCCAGCAGTGAAGTCCAAGGGACAGGGGTCTACGAGCAGTACTTC. This encodes CASSEVQGTGVYEQYF.

The gene calls are TRBV6-5 and TRBJ1-1; a possible D gene is TRBD1 (6 bases). The V end was cut by 11 bases, the J end by 2 bases, with 18 bases between. The V gene's germline CDR1 is MNHEY and CDR2 SVGAGI. This CDR3 contains 14 residues. Here the CDR3 DNA reads TGTGCCGTCTGTAGGGACACCAGCAACACTGAAGCTTTCTTT. Translation: CAVCRDTSNTEAFF.

The CDR3 DNA is TGTGCCAGCAGCAAAGGACAGGGGGTCGTATCCGAGCAGTTCTTC. Its translation is CASSKGQGVVSEQFF. V usage is TRBV9 and J usage is TRBJ2-1; 10 bases line up with TRBD1. Germline assignment: CDR1 SGDLS and CDR2 YYNGEE. V was pared by 4 bases and J by 10 bases, with 11 bases of the junction left unmatched. CDR3 length equals 15 residues. Complete variable domain (other parts from reference TRBV9 and TRBJ2-1): DSGVTQTPKHLITATGQRVTLRCSPRSGDLSVYWYQQSLDQGLQFLIQYYNGEERAKGNILERFSAQQFPDLHSELNLSSLELGDSALYFCASSKGQGVVSEQFFGPGTRLTVL.

CDR3 loop: CASSLGGRNTEAFF. CDR3 nucleotides: TGTGCCAGCAGCCTGGGGGGGAGGAACACTGAAGCTTTCTTT. V is TRBV3-1 (or the pseudogene TRBV3-2) and J is TRBJ1-1, with TRBD1 as a possible D gene (5 bases). CDR3 length: 14 residues. Trimming left V 4 bases short and J 1 base short, with 10 bases between. Germline lookup yields CDR1 LGHDT and CDR2 YNNKEL (reference sequence).